The next 20 T cell receptor beta chains were all read from a single sample in a study of graft-versus-host responses after intestinal transplantation. TCRdb's table, derived via immunoSEQ multiplex PCR, lists solely in-frame clones and lacks some. In the table there are tens of thousands of clones, less than 95% of which are singletons. Which antigens these TCRs recognize remains unknown. Sequences were derived from unstimulated CD4+ T cells sorted from spleen or lymph node cells, sampled before transplant. All receptors come from a human donor who was the organ donor for an intestinal transplant.

The gene calls are TRBV5-1 and TRBJ2-3; 7 bases fit TRBD1. The CDR3 is 17 amino acids. Per germline, CDR1 SGHRS and CDR2 YFSETQ. The trim removed 1 base at V and 3 bases at J, leaving 11 bases unmatched. The CDR3 DNA follows: TGCGCCAGCAGCTTGTCAAGGGACAGCAAGGGGACAGATACGCAGTATTTT. It encodes CASSLSRDSKGTDTQYF.

The chain links TRBV7-9 to TRBJ1-3; D unclear. Germline CDR1 reads SEHNR; CDR2 reads FQNEAQ (reference sequence). Trimming removed 2 bases from V and 2 bases from J, with 1 base in between. The CDR3 has 12 residues. The CDR3: CASSLPGNTIYF. The CDR3 DNA follows: TGTGCCAGCAGCTTACCTGGAAACACCATATATTTT.

This sequence joins TRBV4-2 and TRBJ2-1; no reliable D call. CDR1 and CDR2 (germline): LGHNA, YNFKEQ. CDR3 length: 15 amino acids. Trimming stripped 3 bases from V and 7 bases from J, with 16 bases between. CDR3 bases: TGTGCCAGCAGCCAGGAGCGCTCTACGAAGAATGAGCAGTTCTTC. Protein sequence: CASSQERSTKNEQFF.

J is TRBJ2-3 and V is TRBV4-1, with D uncertain. V was clipped by 8 bases and J by 0 bases, with 9 bases between them. Per the germline V gene, CDR1 is MGHRA and CDR2 is YSYEKL. The CDR3 length is 13 residues. Here the CDR3 DNA reads TGCGCCAGCCGGGCGAGGAGCACAGATACGCAGTATTTT. This translates into CASRARSTDTQYF.

CDR3 in amino acids: CASSWRAANTEAFF. In DNA form, the CDR3 reads TGCGCCAGCAGCTGGAGGGCCGCGAACACTGAAGCTTTCTTT. This chain connects TRBV5-1 to TRBJ1-1, with no clear D. Trimming took off 3 bases at V and 1 base at J, with 10 bases between the two ends. CDR3 length equals 14 residues. Germline V lookup: CDR1 SGHRS, CDR2 YFSETQ.

The chain links TRBV19 to TRBJ1-5; 7 bases agree with TRBD1. Germline V gene lookup returns CDR1 LNHDA and CDR2 SQIVND (reference sequence). V dropped 6 bases and J dropped 5; count of bases not matched to a gene: 10. The CDR3 has 15 amino acids. The CDR3 coding sequence is TGTGCCAGTAGCCGAACAGCCCAGGGGGATCAGCCCCAGCATTTT. This encodes CASSRTAQGDQPQHF.

The chain carries TRBV28 and TRBJ1-2; D ambiguous. Germline loops: CDR1 MDHEN, CDR2 SYDVKM. V lost 6 bases and J 2 bases, leaving 13 bases between the germline ends. This CDR3 is built from 14 residues. The CDR3 region has the DNA TGTGCCAGCAGGGTCTTAGGAGGCAACTATGGCTACACCTTC. Amino acids: CASRVLGGNYGYTF.

The genes are TRBV6-5 and TRBJ1-6; 7 positions match TRBD1. This CDR3 is 14 amino acids long. CDR1 and CDR2 from the germline V gene are MNHEY and SVGAGI. With 9 bases clipped from V and 5 bases from J, the junction kept 7 bases outside the gene matches. CDR3 sequence reads: CASSRTGDNSPLHF. CDR3 nucleotides: TGTGCCAGTTCCCGGACAGGAGATAATTCACCCCTCCACTTT.

The gene calls are TRBV25-1 and TRBJ2-7; TRBD2 agrees at 9 bases. This CDR3 is 14 amino acids long. The trim removed 0 bases at V and 3 bases at J, leaving 0 bases unmatched. In germline, CDR1 is MGHDK, CDR2 SYGVNS. CDR3 region: CASSEYSGGYEQYF. CDR3 nucleotides: TGTGCCAGCAGTGAATATAGCGGGGGCTACGAGCAGTACTTC.

This chain joins TRBV6-5 and TRBJ1-4; D is unclear. Trimming stripped 7 bases from V and 8 bases from J, with 14 bases between. The CDR3 has 13 residues. Germline CDR1 is MNHEY and CDR2 is SVGAGI. The CDR3 protein is CASNFGAGEKLFF. Here the CDR3 DNA reads TGTGCCAGCAATTTCGGTGCGGGCGAAAAACTGTTTTTT.

The chain carries TRBV19 and TRBJ1-1, with D tentatively TRBD1 (6 bases). This CDR3 region has 14 residues. The V end lost 6 bases, the J end lost 1 base, and 12 bases lay between the germline ends. CDR1 is LNHDA and CDR2 is SQIVND in the germline V gene (reference sequence). CDR3 sequence: CASRKDRTNTEAFF. In nucleotides, the CDR3 is TGTGCCAGTAGGAAGGACAGAACGAACACTGAAGCTTTCTTT.

This rearrangement joins TRBV5-5 to TRBJ2-2; TRBD1 aligns across 8 bases. Germline CDR1 reads SGHKS; CDR2 reads YYEKEE (reference sequence). V lost 6 bases and J lost 1; bases outside the gene matches: 5. CDR3 size: 15 residues. In nucleotides, the CDR3 is TGTGCCAGCACCATCGGACAGGGGAACACCGGGGAGCTGTTTTTT. Its translation is CASTIGQGNTGELFF.

The chain uses TRBV5-1 and TRBJ1-2; D unclear. Germline-derived CDR1 and CDR2 are SGHRS and YFSETQ. The CDR3 contains 14 residues. Trimming cost V 4 bases and J 0 bases, with 10 bases left between them. In DNA form, the CDR3 reads TGCGCCAGCAGCCCCGGACCGTCTAACTATGGCTACACCTTC. This sequence encodes CASSPGPSNYGYTF.

The V and J genes are TRBV19 and TRBJ2-2; 7 nucleotides agree with TRBD2. The V and J ends lost 3 bases and 5 bases, in that order; junction bases with no gene match: 9. Germline CDR1 LNHDA, CDR2 SQIVND (reference sequence). The CDR3 is 16 residues long. DNA of the CDR3: TGTGCCAGTAGTATCCCGGCCGGGGGGAGGACCGGGGAGCTGTTTTTT. As protein: CASSIPAGGRTGELFF.

The V call is TRBV29-1, the J call TRBJ2-1; D perhaps matches TRBD2 (6 bases). The ends were cut back, 3 bases at V and 5 bases at J, with 14 bases in the middle. CDR1 and CDR2 from the germline V gene are SQVTM and ANQGSEA. CDR3 length: 14 amino acids. CDR3 bases: TGCAGCGTTGAGGGAGGACAATATGACAATGAGCAGTTCTTC. It is translated as CSVEGGQYDNEQFF.

The chain joins TRBV2 to TRBJ1-1; D is uncertain. The CDR3 spans 13 residues. V was cut by 4 bases and J by 8 bases, with 14 bases left in between. Germline V gives CDR1 SNHLY, CDR2 FYNNEI. The CDR3 here is CASSVSRAKEAFF. CDR3 coding DNA: TGTGCCAGCAGTGTTTCTCGGGCTAAAGAAGCTTTCTTT.

The rearrangement joins TRBV5-4 to TRBJ2-3; possible D gene TRBD1, 5 bases. The length of the CDR3 is 14 residues. Per germline, CDR1 SGHNT and CDR2 YYREEE (reference sequence). V lost 1 base and J 5 bases, leaving 11 bases between the germline ends. CDR3 in amino acids: CASSLITGLDTQYF. The CDR3 coding sequence is TGTGCCAGCAGCTTGATTACAGGTCTAGATACGCAGTATTTT.

The chain carries TRBV6-5 and TRBJ1-1; a weak D match, TRBD1 (5 bases). CDR1 is MNHEY and CDR2 is SVGAGI in the germline V gene. V shed 6 bases and J shed 4 bases, with 12 bases lying between them. The CDR3 has 13 amino acids. CDR3 sequence (DNA): TGTGCCAGCAGCCAGACAGTTTCCACTGAAGCTTTCTTT. Its translation: CASSQTVSTEAFF.

V and J are TRBV11-1 and TRBJ1-5, with no clear D. The CDR3 totals 16 residues. Germline values: CDR1 SGHAT, CDR2 FQDESV (reference sequence). Trimming took 0 bases from V and 0 from J, leaving 9 bases between them. The DNA of the CDR3 is TGTGCCAGCAGCTTAGCCCATAAAAGTAGCAATCAGCCCCAGCATTTT. Encoded protein: CASSLAHKSSNQPQHF.

The chain is built from TRBV10-2 and TRBJ1-4, with 8 bases matching TRBD1. The germline V gene encodes CDR1 WSHSY and CDR2 SAAADI. CDR3 length: 17 residues. V was pared by 5 bases and J by 0 bases, with 8 bases of the junction left unmatched. The CDR3 region has the DNA TGCGCCAGCAGTCCAGTCCCGGGACAGGCAACTAATGAAAAACTGTTTTTT. Encoded protein: CASSPVPGQATNEKLFF.